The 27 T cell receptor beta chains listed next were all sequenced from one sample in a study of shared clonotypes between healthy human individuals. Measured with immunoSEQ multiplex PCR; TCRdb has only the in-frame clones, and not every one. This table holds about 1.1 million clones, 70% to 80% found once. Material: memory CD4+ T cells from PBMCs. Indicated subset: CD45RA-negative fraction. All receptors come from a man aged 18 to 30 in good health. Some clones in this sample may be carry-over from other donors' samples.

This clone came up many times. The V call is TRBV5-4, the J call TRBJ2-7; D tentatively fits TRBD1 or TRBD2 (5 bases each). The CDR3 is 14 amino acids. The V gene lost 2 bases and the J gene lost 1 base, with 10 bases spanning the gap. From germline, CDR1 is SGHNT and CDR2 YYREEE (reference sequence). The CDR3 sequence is CASSFSRGSYEQYF. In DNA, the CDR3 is TGTGCCAGCAGCTTCTCGAGGGGATCCTACGAGCAGTACTTC.

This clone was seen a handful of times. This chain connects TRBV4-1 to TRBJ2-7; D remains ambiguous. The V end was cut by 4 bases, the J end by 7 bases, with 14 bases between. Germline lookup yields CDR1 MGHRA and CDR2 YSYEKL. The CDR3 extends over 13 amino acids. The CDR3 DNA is TGCGCCAGCAGCCGCTCCCCGGTGGAAGAGCAGTACTTC. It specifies CASSRSPVEEQYF.

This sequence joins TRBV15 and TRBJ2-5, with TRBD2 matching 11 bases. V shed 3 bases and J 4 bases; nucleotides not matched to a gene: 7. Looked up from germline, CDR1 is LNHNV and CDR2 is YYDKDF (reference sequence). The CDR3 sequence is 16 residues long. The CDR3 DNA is TGTGCCACCAGCAGGGGACTAGCGGTGCCCGGAGAGACCCAGTACTTC. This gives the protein CATSRGLAVPGETQYF.

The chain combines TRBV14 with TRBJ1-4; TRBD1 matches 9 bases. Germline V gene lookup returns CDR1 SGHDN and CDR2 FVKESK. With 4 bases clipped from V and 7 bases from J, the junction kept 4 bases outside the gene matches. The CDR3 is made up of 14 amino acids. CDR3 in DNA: TGTGCCAGCAGCCGACAGGGGGTGGCTGAAAAACTGTTTTTT. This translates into CASSRQGVAEKLFF. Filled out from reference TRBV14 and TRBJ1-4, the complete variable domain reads EAGVTQFPSHSVIEKGQTVTLRCDPISGHDNLYWYRRVMGKEIKFLLHFVKESKQDESGMPNNRFLAERTGGTYSTLKVQPAELEDSGVYFCASSRQGVAEKLFFGSGTQLSVL.

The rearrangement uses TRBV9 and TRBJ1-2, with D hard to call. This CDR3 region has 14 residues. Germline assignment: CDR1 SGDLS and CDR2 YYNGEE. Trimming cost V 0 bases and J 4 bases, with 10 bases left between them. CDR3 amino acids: CASSVGRIAYGYTF. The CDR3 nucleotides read TGTGCCAGCAGCGTAGGCCGGATCGCCTATGGCTACACCTTC. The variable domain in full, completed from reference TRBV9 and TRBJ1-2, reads DSGVTQTPKHLITATGQRVTLRCSPRSGDLSVYWYQQSLDQGLQFLIQYYNGEERAKGNILERFSAQQFPDLHSELNLSSLELGDSALYFCASSVGRIAYGYTFGSGTRLTVV.

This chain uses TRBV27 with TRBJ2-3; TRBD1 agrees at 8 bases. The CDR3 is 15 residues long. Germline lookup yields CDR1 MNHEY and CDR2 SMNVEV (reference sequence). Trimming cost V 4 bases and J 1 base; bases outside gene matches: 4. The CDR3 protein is CASSSPGGGTDTQYF. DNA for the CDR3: TGTGCCAGCAGTTCTCCAGGGGGCGGCACAGATACGCAGTATTTT.

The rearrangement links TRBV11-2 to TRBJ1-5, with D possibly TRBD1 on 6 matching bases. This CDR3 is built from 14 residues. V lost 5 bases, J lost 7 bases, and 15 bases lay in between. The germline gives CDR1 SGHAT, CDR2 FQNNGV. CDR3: CASSLGGAGQPQHF. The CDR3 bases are TGTGCCAGCAGCCTCGGGGGGGCTGGACAGCCCCAGCATTTT. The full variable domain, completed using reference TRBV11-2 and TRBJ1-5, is EAGVAQSPRYKIIEKRQSVAFWCNPISGHATLYWYQQILGQGPKLLIQFQNNGVVDDSQLPKDRFSAERLKGVDSTLKIQPAKLEDSAVYLCASSLGGAGQPQHFGDGTRLSIL.

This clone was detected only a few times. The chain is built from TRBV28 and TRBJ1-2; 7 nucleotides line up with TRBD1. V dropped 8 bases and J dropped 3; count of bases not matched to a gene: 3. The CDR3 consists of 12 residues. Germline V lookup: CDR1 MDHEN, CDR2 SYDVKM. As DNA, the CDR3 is TGTGCCAGCTTCGGGACAGACTATGGCTACACCTTC. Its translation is CASFGTDYGYTF.

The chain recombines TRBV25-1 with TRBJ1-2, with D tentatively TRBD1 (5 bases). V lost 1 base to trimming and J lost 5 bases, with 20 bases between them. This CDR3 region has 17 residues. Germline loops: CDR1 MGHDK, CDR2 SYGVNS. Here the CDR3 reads CASSELGVGDRGYGYTF. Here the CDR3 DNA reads TGTGCCAGCAGTGAATTAGGTGTAGGGGACCGGGGATATGGCTACACCTTC.

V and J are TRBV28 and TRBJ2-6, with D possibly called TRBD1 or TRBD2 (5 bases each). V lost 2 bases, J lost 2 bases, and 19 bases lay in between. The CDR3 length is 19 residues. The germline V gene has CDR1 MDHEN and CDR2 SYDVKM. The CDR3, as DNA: TGTGCCAGCAGTTTAAGGGACGGCAGGGTAACGCCTGGGGCCAACGTCCTGACTTTC. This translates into CASSLRDGRVTPGANVLTF.

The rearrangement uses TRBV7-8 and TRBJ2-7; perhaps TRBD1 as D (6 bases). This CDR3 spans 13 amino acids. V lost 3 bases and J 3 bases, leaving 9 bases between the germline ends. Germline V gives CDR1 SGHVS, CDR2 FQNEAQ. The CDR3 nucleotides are TGTGCCAGCAGCTTCAACAGGGACTACGAGCAGTACTTC. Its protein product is CASSFNRDYEQYF.

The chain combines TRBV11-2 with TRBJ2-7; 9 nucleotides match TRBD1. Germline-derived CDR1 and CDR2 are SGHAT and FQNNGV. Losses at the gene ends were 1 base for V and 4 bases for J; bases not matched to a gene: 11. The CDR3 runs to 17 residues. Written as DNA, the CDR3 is TGTGCCAGCAGCTTAGGCCCCGGGACAGGGTTAGGGTACGAGCAGTACTTC. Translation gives CASSLGPGTGLGYEQYF.

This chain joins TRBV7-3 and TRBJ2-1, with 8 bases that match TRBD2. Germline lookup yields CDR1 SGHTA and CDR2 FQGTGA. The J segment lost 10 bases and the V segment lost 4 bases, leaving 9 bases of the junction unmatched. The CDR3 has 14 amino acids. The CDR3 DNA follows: TGTGCCAGCAGCTCGATGGAGACTAGCGCAGAGCAGTTCTTC. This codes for CASSSMETSAEQFF.

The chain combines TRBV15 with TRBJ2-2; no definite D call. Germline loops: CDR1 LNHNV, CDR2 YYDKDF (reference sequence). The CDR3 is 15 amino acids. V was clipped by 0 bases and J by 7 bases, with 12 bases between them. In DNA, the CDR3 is TGTGCCACCAGCAGAGATGTTGCAGGCGTCGGGGAGCTGTTTTTT. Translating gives CATSRDVAGVGELFF.

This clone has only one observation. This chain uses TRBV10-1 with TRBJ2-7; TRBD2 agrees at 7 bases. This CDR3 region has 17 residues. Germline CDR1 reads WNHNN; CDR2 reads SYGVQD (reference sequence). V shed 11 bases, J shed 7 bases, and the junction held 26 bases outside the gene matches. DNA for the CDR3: TGCGCCCGATTAAAGGCCAGCGGGGTGACATGGGTTAGGGAGCAGTACTTC. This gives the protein CARLKASGVTWVREQYF.

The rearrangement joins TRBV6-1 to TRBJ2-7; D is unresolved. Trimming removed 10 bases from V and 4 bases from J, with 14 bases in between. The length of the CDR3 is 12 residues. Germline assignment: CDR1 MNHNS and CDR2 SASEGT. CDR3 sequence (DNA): TGTGCCACCCAGGACGGGCATTACGAGCAGTACTTC. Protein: CATQDGHYEQYF.

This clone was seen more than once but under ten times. CDR3 sequence: CASSSNYGYTF. CDR3 DNA sequence: TGTGCCAGCAGTTCTAACTATGGCTACACCTTC. The chain recombines TRBV2 with TRBJ1-2; the D is unclear. Trimming shortened V by 5 bases and J by 0 bases, and 1 base separated the two germline ends. CDR1 is SNHLY, CDR2 FYNNEI, per germline. This CDR3 has 11 residues.

CDR3 coding DNA: TGTGCCAGCATCGACGCGGGAGGCTCTGGAAACACCATATATTTT. This encodes CASIDAGGSGNTIYF. The gene calls are TRBV7-3 and TRBJ1-3; D not certain. The V gene lost 7 bases and the J gene lost 0 bases, with 13 bases spanning the gap. The CDR3 totals 15 residues. Germline CDR1 reads SGHTA; CDR2 reads FQGTGA. The variable domain in full, completed from reference TRBV7-3 and TRBJ1-3, reads GAGVSQTPSNKVTEKGKYVELRCDPISGHTALYWYRQSLGQGPEFLIYFQGTGAADDSGLPNDRFFAVRPEGSVSTLKIQRTERGDSAVYLCASIDAGGSGNTIYFGEGSWLTVV.

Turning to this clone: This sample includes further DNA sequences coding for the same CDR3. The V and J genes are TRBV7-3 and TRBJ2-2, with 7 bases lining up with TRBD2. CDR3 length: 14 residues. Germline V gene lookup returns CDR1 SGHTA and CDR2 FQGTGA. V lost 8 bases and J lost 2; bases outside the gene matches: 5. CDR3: CASGVAGNTGELFF. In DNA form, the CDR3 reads TGTGCCAGCGGTGTAGCGGGCAACACCGGGGAGCTGTTTTTT.

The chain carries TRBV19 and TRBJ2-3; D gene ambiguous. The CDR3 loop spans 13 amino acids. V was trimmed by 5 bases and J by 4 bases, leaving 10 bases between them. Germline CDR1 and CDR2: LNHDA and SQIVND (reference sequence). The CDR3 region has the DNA TGTGCCAGTAGTTTCCCCAGTTCAGATACGCAGTATTTT. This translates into CASSFPSSDTQYF.

The CDR3 DNA reads TGCGCCAGCAGTAGTAGCCGGGGAGTAGTGGACACCGGGGAGCTGTTTTTT. Its translation: CASSSSRGVVDTGELFF. The chain recombines TRBV10-1 with TRBJ2-2, with a possible D match to TRBD2 (5 bases). Germline lookup yields CDR1 WNHNN and CDR2 SYGVQD (reference sequence). There are 17 residues in the CDR3. Trimming stripped 5 bases from V and 3 bases from J, with 19 bases between.

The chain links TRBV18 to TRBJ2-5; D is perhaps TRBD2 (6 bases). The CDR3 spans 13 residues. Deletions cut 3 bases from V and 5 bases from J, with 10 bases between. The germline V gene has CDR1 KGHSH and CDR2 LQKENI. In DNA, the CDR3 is TGTGCCAGCTCACCCGTTGGGGGGGAGACCCAGTACTTC. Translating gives CASSPVGGETQYF.

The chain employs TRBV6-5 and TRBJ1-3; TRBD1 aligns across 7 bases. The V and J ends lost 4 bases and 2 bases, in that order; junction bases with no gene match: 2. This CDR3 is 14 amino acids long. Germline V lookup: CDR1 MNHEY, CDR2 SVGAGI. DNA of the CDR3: TGTGCCAGCAGTTCAGACAGGGCTGGAAACACCATATATTTT. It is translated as CASSSDRAGNTIYF.

As DNA, the CDR3 is TGTGCCAGCTCACCGGCGGACTACAATGAGCAGTTCTTC. This codes for CASSPADYNEQFF. The chain has TRBV18 and TRBJ2-1; D remains ambiguous. Germline V lookup: CDR1 KGHSH, CDR2 LQKENI. V was shortened by 3 bases and J by 3 bases, with 6 bases between the two germline ends. The CDR3 has 13 amino acids. Complete variable domain (other parts from reference TRBV18 and TRBJ2-1): NAGVMQNPRHLVRRRGQEARLRCSPMKGHSHVYWYRQLPEEGLKFMVYLQKENIIDESGMPKERFSAEFPKEGPSILRIQQVVRGDSAAYFCASSPADYNEQFFGPGTRLTVL.

CDR3 sequence reads: CASSEWDDEQYF. DNA of the CDR3: TGTGCCAGCAGTGAGTGGGACGACGAGCAGTACTTC. The chain couples TRBV25-1 to TRBJ2-7, with D perhaps matching TRBD1 or TRBD2 (5 bases each). CDR1 MGHDK and CDR2 SYGVNS come from the germline V gene. The CDR3 consists of 12 residues. Trimming removed 3 bases at V and 5 bases at J, with 8 bases between.

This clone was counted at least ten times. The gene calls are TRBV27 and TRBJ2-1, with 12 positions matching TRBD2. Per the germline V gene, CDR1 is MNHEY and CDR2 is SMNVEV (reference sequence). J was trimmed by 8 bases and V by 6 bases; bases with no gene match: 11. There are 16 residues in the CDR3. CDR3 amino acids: CASSPIGLAGRYEQFF. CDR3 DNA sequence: TGTGCCAGCAGCCCAATCGGACTAGCGGGAAGGTATGAGCAGTTCTTC.

Here the CDR3 reads CAWSRDSNSPLHF. DNA of the CDR3: TGTGCCTGGAGCCGGGACAGCAATTCACCCCTCCACTTT. V and J are TRBV30 and TRBJ1-6, with 7 positions matching TRBD1. Germline V gene data show CDR1 as GTSNPN and CDR2 as SVGIG (reference sequence). The trim removed 3 bases at V and 7 bases at J, leaving 3 bases unmatched. The CDR3 totals 13 residues.